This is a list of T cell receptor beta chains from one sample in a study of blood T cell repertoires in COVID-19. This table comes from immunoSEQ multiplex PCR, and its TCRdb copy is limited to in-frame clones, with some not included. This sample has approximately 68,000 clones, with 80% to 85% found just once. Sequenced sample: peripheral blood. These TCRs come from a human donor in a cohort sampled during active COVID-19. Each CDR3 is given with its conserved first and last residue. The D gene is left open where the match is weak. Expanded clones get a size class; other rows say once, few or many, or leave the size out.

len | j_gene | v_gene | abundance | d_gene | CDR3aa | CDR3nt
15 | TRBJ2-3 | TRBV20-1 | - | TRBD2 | CSASGGTSMPDTQYF | TGCAGTGCTAGTGGGGGGACTAGCATGCCAGATACGCAGTATTTT
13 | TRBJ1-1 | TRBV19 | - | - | CASSSGGMTEAFF | TGTGCCAGTAGTTCCGGGGGGATGACTGAAGCTTTCTTT
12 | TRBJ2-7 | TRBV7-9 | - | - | CASQEQGYEQYF | TGTGCCAGCCAAGAACAGGGATACGAGCAGTACTTC
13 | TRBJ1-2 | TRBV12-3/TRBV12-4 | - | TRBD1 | CASGTGPNYGYTF | TGTGCCAGCGGGACAGGACCTAACTATGGCTACACCTTC
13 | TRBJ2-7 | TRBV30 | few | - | CAWNRVGTYEQYF | TGTGCCTGGAACAGGGTGGGTACCTACGAGCAGTACTTC
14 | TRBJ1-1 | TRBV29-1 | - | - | CSVRSPTQNTEAFF | TGCAGCGTCCGGAGTCCCACTCAGAACACTGAAGCTTTCTTT
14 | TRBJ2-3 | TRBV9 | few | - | CASSVAGSTDTQYF | TGTGCCAGCAGCGTCGCAGGAAGCACAGATACGCAGTATTTT
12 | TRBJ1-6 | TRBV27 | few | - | CASSSVNSPLHF | TGTGCCAGCAGTTCGGTTAATTCACCCCTCCACTTT
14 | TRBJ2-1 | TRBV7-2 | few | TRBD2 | CASSLVGRASEQFF | TGTGCCAGCAGCTTAGTGGGGAGGGCCTCTGAGCAGTTCTTC
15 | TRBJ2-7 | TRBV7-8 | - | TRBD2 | CASSLWSSGTDEQYF | TGTGCCAGCAGCTTATGGTCTAGCGGGACTGACGAGCAGTACTTC
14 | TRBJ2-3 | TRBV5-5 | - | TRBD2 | CASSLSGVSGTQYF | TGTGCCAGCAGTCTTAGCGGGGTTAGCGGTACGCAGTATTTT
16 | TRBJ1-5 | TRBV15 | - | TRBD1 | CATSSHDRGVGQPQHF | TGTGCCACCAGCAGTCACGACAGGGGAGTCGGCCAGCCCCAGCATTTT
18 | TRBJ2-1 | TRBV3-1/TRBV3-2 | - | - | CASSQDPPQTGSYNEQFF | TGTGCCAGCAGCCAAGATCCTCCTCAGACAGGCTCCTACAATGAGCAGTTCTTC
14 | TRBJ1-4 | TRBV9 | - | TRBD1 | CASSARDSDGELFF | TGTGCCAGCAGCGCAAGGGACAGCGACGGTGAACTGTTTTTT
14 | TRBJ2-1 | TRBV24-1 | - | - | CATGLSGVYNEQFF | TGTGCCACCGGACTATCGGGAGTCTACAATGAGCAGTTCTTC
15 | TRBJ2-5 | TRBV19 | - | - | CASSIRLQAPETQYF | TGTGCCAGTAGTATCAGACTCCAAGCCCCGGAGACCCAGTACTTC
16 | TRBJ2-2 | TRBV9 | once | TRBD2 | CASSVAGGANTGELFF | TGTGCCAGCAGCGTCGCGGGGGGGGCGAACACCGGGGAGCTGTTTTTT
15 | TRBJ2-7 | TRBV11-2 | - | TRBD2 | CASSPPGLADYEQYF | TGTGCCAGCAGCCCGCCGGGACTAGCGGATTACGAGCAGTACTTC
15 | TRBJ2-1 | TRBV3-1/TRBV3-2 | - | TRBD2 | CASSQGREVINEQFF | TGTGCCAGCAGCCAAGGGCGGGAGGTAATCAATGAGCAGTTCTTC
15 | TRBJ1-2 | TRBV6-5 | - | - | CASSYDPNRSNGYTF | TGTGCCAGCAGTTACGACCCTAACAGGAGCAATGGCTACACCTTC
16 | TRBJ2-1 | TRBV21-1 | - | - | CASSKALAGGRDEQFF | TGTGCCAGCAGCAAAGCGCTTGCAGGGGGCAGGGATGAGCAGTTCTTC
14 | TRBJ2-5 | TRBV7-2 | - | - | CASSLVGGTETQYF | TGTGCCAGCAGCTTAGTTGGGGGGACTGAGACCCAGTACTTC
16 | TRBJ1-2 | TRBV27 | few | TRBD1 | CASSSYPPTGNYGYTF | TGTGCCAGCAGTAGTTATCCCCCGACAGGGAACTATGGCTACACCTTC
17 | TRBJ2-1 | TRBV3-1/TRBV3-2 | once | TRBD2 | CASSQTGSGRSGNEQFF | TGTGCCAGCAGCCAAACGGGGAGCGGGAGATCGGGCAATGAGCAGTTCTTC
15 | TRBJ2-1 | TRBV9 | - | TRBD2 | CASSVVAGAYNEQFF | TGTGCCAGCAGCGTAGTAGCGGGAGCTTACAATGAGCAGTTCTTC
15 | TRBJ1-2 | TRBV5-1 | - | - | CASSLENSLNYGYTF | TGCGCCAGCAGCTTGGAGAACAGCCTCAACTATGGCTACACCTTC
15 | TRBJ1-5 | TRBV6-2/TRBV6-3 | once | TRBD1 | CASSQGGTGFKPQHF | TGTGCCAGCAGCCAAGGGGGGACAGGCTTCAAGCCCCAGCATTTT
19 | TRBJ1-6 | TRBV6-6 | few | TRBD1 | CASSSGTGVFLSYNSPLHF | TGTGCCAGCAGCTCCGGGACAGGGGTCTTCCTCTCCTATAATTCACCCCTCCACTTT
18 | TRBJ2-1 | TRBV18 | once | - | CASSPTLSGTREYNEQFF | TGTGCCAGCTCCCCGACCTTATCCGGGACAAGGGAATACAATGAGCAGTTCTTC
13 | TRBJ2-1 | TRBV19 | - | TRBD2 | CASTLAGAHEQFF | TGTGCCAGTACCCTAGCGGGAGCTCATGAGCAGTTCTTC
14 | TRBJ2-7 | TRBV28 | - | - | CASSSAGDVGEQYF | TGTGCCAGCAGTTCCGCAGGGGATGTGGGCGAGCAGTACTTC
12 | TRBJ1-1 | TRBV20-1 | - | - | CSASDGGTEAFF | TGCAGTGCTAGTGACGGGGGGACGGAGGCTTTCTTT
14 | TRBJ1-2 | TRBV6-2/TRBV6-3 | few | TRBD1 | CASSYSTGGYGYTF | TGTGCCAGCAGTTACTCGACAGGGGGTTATGGCTACACCTTC
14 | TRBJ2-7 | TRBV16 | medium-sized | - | CASSTAGRSYEQYF | TGTGCCAGCAGTACGGCGGGTCGCTCCTACGAGCAGTACTTC
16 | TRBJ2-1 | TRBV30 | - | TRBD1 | CAWSPRTGGSLDEQFF | TGTGCCTGGAGTCCACGTACAGGGGGTTCTTTAGATGAGCAGTTCTTC
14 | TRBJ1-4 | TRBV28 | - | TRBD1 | CASSSRGRGEKLFF | TGTGCCAGCAGCAGTAGGGGGCGCGGTGAAAAACTGTTTTTT
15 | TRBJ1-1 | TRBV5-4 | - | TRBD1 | CASSLGGGMNTEAFF | TGTGCCAGCAGCTTGGGAGGGGGCATGAACACTGAAGCTTTCTTT
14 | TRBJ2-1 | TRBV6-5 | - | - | CASSYSLDGNEQFF | TGTGCCAGCAGTTACTCCCTCGACGGGAATGAGCAGTTCTTC
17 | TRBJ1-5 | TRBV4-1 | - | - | CASSQDGGGRGLEPQHF | TGCGCCAGCAGCCAAGATGGCGGAGGTCGGGGGTTAGAGCCCCAGCATTTT
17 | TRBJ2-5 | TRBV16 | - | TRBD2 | CASSPSLQPSGQETQYF | TGTGCCAGCAGCCCATCACTTCAGCCTAGCGGTCAAGAGACCCAGTACTTC
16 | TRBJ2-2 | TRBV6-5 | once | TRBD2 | CASSYAGTTNTGELFF | TGTGCCAGCAGTTATGCCGGGACTACGAACACCGGGGAGCTGTTTTTT
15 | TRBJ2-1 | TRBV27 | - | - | CASSIPGLQYNEQFF | TGTGCCAGTTCTATCCCGGGACTCCAGTACAATGAGCAGTTCTTC
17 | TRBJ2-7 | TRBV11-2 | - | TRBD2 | CASSFRLAGGPGYEQYF | TGTGCCAGCAGCTTCCGACTAGCGGGAGGGCCGGGGTACGAGCAGTACTTC
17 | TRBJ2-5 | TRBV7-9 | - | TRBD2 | CASLPLGGGRVEETQYF | TGTGCCAGCCTACCCCTGGGGGGAGGGAGAGTGGAGGAGACCCAGTACTTC
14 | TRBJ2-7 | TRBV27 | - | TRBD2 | CASSSGTRTYEQYF | TGTGCCAGCAGCTCCGGGACTAGGACGTACGAGCAGTACTTC
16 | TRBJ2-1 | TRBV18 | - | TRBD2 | CASSPGLAGVWNEQFF | TGTGCCAGCTCACCAGGTCTAGCGGGAGTTTGGAATGAGCAGTTCTTC
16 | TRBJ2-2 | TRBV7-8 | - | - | CASRPQGPPNTGELFF | TGTGCCAGCAGACCGCAGGGCCCCCCGAACACCGGGGAGCTGTTTTTT
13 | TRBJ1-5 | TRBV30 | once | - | CAWEQGANQPQHF | TGTGCCTGGGAACAGGGAGCCAATCAGCCCCAGCATTTT
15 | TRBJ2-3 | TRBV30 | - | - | CAWSEQGGNTDTQYF | TGTGCCTGGAGTGAGCAGGGGGGAAACACAGATACGCAGTATTTT
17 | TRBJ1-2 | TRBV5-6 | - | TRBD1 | CASSYLPGGSINYGYTF | TGTGCCAGCAGCTACTTGCCAGGGGGCTCTATAAACTATGGCTACACCTTC
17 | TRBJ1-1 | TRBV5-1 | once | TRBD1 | CASSLAVGGGMNTEAFF | TGCGCCAGCAGCTTGGCGGTCGGAGGGGGCATGAACACTGAAGCTTTCTTT
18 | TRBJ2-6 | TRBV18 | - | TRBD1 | CASSPSTGGRSGANVLTF | TGTGCCAGCTCACCCTCGACAGGGGGCCGCTCTGGGGCCAACGTCCTGACTTTC